This TCR beta chain originates from a study of T cells after yellow fever vaccination. Worth noting for this clonotype: Its antigen remains unknown. Its ends do not fully match the called genes, so a read error is possible.

Study-level results: The presence of abundant clonotypes contaminating from the bulk population was possible in FACS-sorted repertoires. Most clones from primary vaccination were detected again post-booster (almost 98% CD4, 88% CD8). The secondary response showed a weaker magnitude and a faster peak, day 5 versus 15.

The CDR3 spans 17 residues. In germline, CDR1 is SEHNR, CDR2 FQNEAQ (reference sequence). One entry per CDR3 protein results from TCRdb running MiXCR on the 5' RACE reads. The sample has some 350,000 distinct CDR3 sequences, roughly 4% seen once. The sequence was obtained from a man between 18 and 35 years old who received the YFV17D yellow fever vaccine. Sample: PBMCs, taken 5 days after the yellow fever booster vaccination. The chain employs TRBV7-9 and TRBJ2-4; TRBD2 aligns across 8 bases. This CDR3 reads CASSTDGGGAARNIQYF. CDR3 DNA: TGTGCCAGCAGCACCGACGGGGGGGGGGCCGCCAGAAACATTCAGTACTTC.